Below, 25 T cell receptor beta chains from the same sample are listed, as sequenced in a study of T cells expressing NK-cell markers. TCRdb re-called the 5' RACE reads, yielding one record per CDR3 amino acid sequence without DNA. The record lists about 21,000 distinct CDR3 sequences, of which the ten most abundant hold over 50%. The sample was blood T cells: a sorted CD56 or NKG2C T cell subset, CD4+ or CD8+ T cells, or bulk PBMC T cells (not recorded which). The receptors were sampled from a man aged 18-75 years in good health.

This rearrangement joins TRBV3-1 to TRBJ1-3; the TRBD1 assignment by TCRdb is unverifiable without DNA. The CDR3 length is 18 residues. The germline V gene encodes CDR1 LGHDT and CDR2 YNNKEL (reference sequence). The CDR3: CASSQPGQGTYSGNTIYF.

The chain recombines TRBV4-3 with TRBJ2-7; no DNA is available, so the TRBD2 call from TCRdb remains unchecked. The CDR3 has 17 residues. Germline-derived CDR1 and CDR2 are LGHNA and YSLEER. The chain's CDR3 is CASSQDGAASYWDEQYF.

The J gene is TRBJ2-5, the V gene TRBV2; no DNA is available, so the TRBD1 call from TCRdb remains unchecked. CDR1 is SNHLY and CDR2 is FYNNEI in the germline V gene. CDR3 size: 17 residues. The CDR3 sequence is CASSETGGGRPQETQYF.

This chain uses TRBV6-1 with TRBJ1-4. CDR1 MNHNS and CDR2 SASEGT come from the germline V gene. The CDR3 is 17 residues long. The CDR3 loop reads CASSGHLGGGRDEKLFF.

The chain is built from TRBV12-3 or TRBV12-4 and TRBJ2-1; TCRdb selects TRBD2, and the lack of DNA leaves this call unchecked. The CDR3 has 15 amino acids. CDR3 residues: CASSSLAGGYNEQFF.

The rearrangement joins TRBV30 to TRBJ2-7; TCRdb designates TRBD1, a call that cannot be tested without DNA. CDR3 length: 14 residues. Per the germline V gene, CDR1 is GTSNPN and CDR2 is SVGIG (reference sequence). The CDR3 protein is CAWSVLQGGYEQYF.

The CDR3 protein is CAGRGQGKTQYF. This rearrangement joins TRBV2 to TRBJ2-5; TCRdb indicates TRBD1, and absent DNA this call remains unverified. Germline-derived CDR1 and CDR2 are SNHLY and FYNNEI. CDR3 length: 12 amino acids.

V is TRBV7-9 and J is TRBJ1-5. The CDR3 consists of 13 residues. Germline loops: CDR1 SEHNR, CDR2 FQNEAQ (reference sequence). The CDR3 sequence is CASSLQGNQPQHF.

The J gene is TRBJ2-7, the V gene TRBV12-3 or TRBV12-4; TCRdb proposes TRBD1, but this gene call is untestable without DNA. This CDR3 is built from 13 residues. The CDR3 sequence: CASSAGAVYEQYF.

The V gene is TRBV3-1, the J gene TRBJ2-7; there is no DNA to check the TCRdb D call of TRBD2. The germline V gene has CDR1 LGHDT and CDR2 YNNKEL (reference sequence). CDR3 length: 15 amino acids. CDR3 region: CASSDTFRANYEQYF.

The J gene is TRBJ1-6, the V gene TRBV7-2; TCRdb lists TRBD1, though no DNA is available to test this call. Germline V gene data show CDR1 as SGHTA and CDR2 as FQGNSA. The CDR3 contains 16 residues. CDR3 in amino acids: CASSLDNGQGRSPLHF. The full variable domain, in which reference TRBV7-2 and TRBJ1-6 provide the parts outside the CDR3, is GAGVSQSPSNKVTEKGKDVELRCDPISGHTALYWYRQSLGQGLEFLIYFQGNSAPDKSGLPSDRFSAERTGGSVSTLTIQRTQQEDSAVYLCASSLDNGQGRSPLHFGNGTRLTVT.

V and J are TRBV6-2 or TRBV6-3 and TRBJ2-7; there is no DNA to check the TCRdb D call of TRBD1. CDR1 is MNHEY, CDR2 SVGEGT, per germline. This CDR3 has 12 amino acids. The CDR3 here is CASRTGFTEQYF.

This sequence joins TRBV5-4 and TRBJ2-3. Germline CDR1 and CDR2: SGHNT and YYREEE (reference sequence). This CDR3 has 16 residues. The CDR3 spells CASSVGGAGGTDTQYF. The entire variable domain, with the rest obtained from reference TRBV5-4 and TRBJ2-3, is as follows: ETGVTQSPTHLIKTRGQQVTLRCSSQSGHNTVSWYQQALGQGPQFIFQYYREEENGRGNFPPRFSGLQFPNYSSELNVNALELDDSALYLCASSVGGAGGTDTQYFGPGTRLTVL.

The chain recombines TRBV2 with TRBJ2-1; TCRdb's D gene call, TRBD2, goes unchecked for lack of DNA. Per germline, CDR1 SNHLY and CDR2 FYNNEI. The CDR3 totals 15 residues. CDR3 residues: CASGLDSAHYNEQFF.

The chain employs TRBV7-9 and TRBJ2-7; TCRdb selects TRBD2, and the lack of DNA leaves this call unchecked. Germline V gene lookup returns CDR1 SEHNR and CDR2 FQNEAQ (reference sequence). The CDR3 consists of 15 residues. The CDR3 is CASSPLAGSKSEQYF.

The V gene is TRBV5-8, the J gene TRBJ2-1. CDR3 size: 16 residues. CDR1 is SGHTS and CDR2 is YDEGEE in the germline V gene. The CDR3 sequence: CASSLYGTGRYNEQFF.

V gene TRBV2 combines with J gene TRBJ1-5; there is no DNA to check the TCRdb D call of TRBD1. Germline V gene sequence: CDR1 SNHLY, CDR2 FYNNEI. CDR3 length: 15 amino acids. CDR3 sequence: CASSRTGFGNQPQHF.

The rearrangement joins TRBV9 to TRBJ2-5; TCRdb's assignment of TRBD2 cannot be checked, as there is no DNA. CDR3 length equals 16 residues. Germline V CDR1 and CDR2: SGDLS, YYNGEE. The CDR3 reads CASSAGLAGGQETQYF.

CDR3 region: CASSYGFGNTYEQYF. J is TRBJ2-7 and V is TRBV6-5. The CDR3 is 15 residues long. Per the germline V gene, CDR1 is MNHEY and CDR2 is SVGAGI.

J is TRBJ2-1 and V is TRBV5-4. Germline values: CDR1 SGHNT, CDR2 YYREEE (reference sequence). The CDR3 is 14 residues long. The CDR3 is CASSWTSGNNEQFF.

CDR3 loop: CASSLTGTSGNEQFF. This chain uses TRBV7-3 with TRBJ2-1; no DNA is available, so the TRBD2 call from TCRdb remains unchecked. This CDR3 has 15 amino acids. CDR1 SGHTA and CDR2 FQGTGA come from the germline V gene.

V usage is TRBV27 and J usage is TRBJ2-3; TCRdb proposes TRBD1, but this gene call is untestable without DNA. The germline CDR1 and CDR2 sequences are MNHEY and SMNVEV (reference sequence). CDR3 size: 14 residues. The CDR3 here is CASSSAGASDTQYF.

V usage is TRBV4-3 and J usage is TRBJ2-1; the TRBD1 assignment by TCRdb is unverifiable without DNA. This CDR3 is built from 17 residues. Per germline, CDR1 LGHNA and CDR2 YSLEER. CDR3 residues: CASSQAGGRRPYNEQFF.

The chain combines TRBV7-2 with TRBJ2-5; TCRdb designates TRBD1, a call that cannot be tested without DNA. CDR3 length equals 14 residues. Germline values: CDR1 SGHTA, CDR2 FQGNSA. This chain's CDR3 is CASSYNQGYETQYF.

The chain joins TRBV20-1 to TRBJ2-1; TCRdb returns TRBD2, unconfirmable since there is no DNA. Germline values: CDR1 DFQATT, CDR2 SNEGSKA (reference sequence). This CDR3 region has 16 residues. Here the CDR3 reads CSAREMAGGSYNEQFF.